This entry describes one TCR beta chain. Its antigen is unknown. This record belongs to a study of monozygotic twins with inflammatory bowel disease (dated by TCRdb to between 2019 and 2020). As for the study more broadly: In total, 28 monozygotic twin pairs made up the full study: 19 Danish pairs, all IBD-discordant, plus nine German pairs, of which four were IBD-concordant and five were IBD-discordant. Within discordant pairs, disease-associated traits were sought mainly by comparing IBD patients with their genetically identical healthy co-twins. Each individual had, on average, about 151 000 unique TCRalpha sequences and 181 000 unique TCRbeta sequences available for analysis.

The library was built by means of 5' RACE. The input for every TCR library was around 4,000 ng of total RNA. For each sample, cDNA was synthesized in eight separate reactions using SMARTScribe reverse transcriptase. During cDNA synthesis, template switching introduced unique molecular identifiers that contained a 6-nucleotide sample barcode. Two nested PCRs of about 16 and 10 cycles amplified the TCRalpha and TCRbeta cDNA, and bead purification followed each PCR. Before amplification, the cDNA was treated with uracil DNA-glycosylase and purified using the QIAquick PCR purification kit. In the second PCR, Illumina TruSeq-compatible adapters and sample-specific barcodes were added. TapeStation and Qubit were used to check library quality and concentration, and 5 ng of each library was pooled. Sequencing of pooled libraries was carried out on an Illumina HiSeq2500 single-index Rapid Run using 2 x 100 bp reads and custom sequencing primers. In the source study's methods: MiGEC version 1.2.6 was used for UMI-based consensus assembly to correct PCR and sequencing errors. MiXCR version 2.1.1 handled V(D)J alignment, clonotype assembly and CDR3 extraction. To normalise gene usage, clonotype sharing and MAIT/NKT TCR abundance, the top 1000, 10 000 and 20 000 clonotypes in each sample were analysed. After downsampling to 27 000 UMIs, diversity was calculated as the inverse Simpson index using the vegan R package. Paired Mann-Whitney U tests were applied to discordant twin pairs, with Benjamini-Hochberg correction for multiple testing. Reads reprocessed by TCRdb are summarized as one entry per CDR3 protein sequence, and DNA is absent. These V and J calls originate from TCRdb's pipeline instead of the authors' own analysis. The sample's own table lists 110,000 to 150,000 distinct CDR3 sequences. The ten most abundant clones make up around 1.2% of the sample.

A roughly 2.5 ml peripheral blood sample was drawn into PAXgene tubes per donor and stored at -80°C. Without any T cell sorting, total RNA was extracted from whole blood using the PAXgene blood miRNA kit on an automated QIAcube. Peripheral blood from monozygotic twin pairs, either concordant or discordant for inflammatory bowel disease, underwent deep TCRalpha and TCRbeta repertoire profiling that used unique molecular barcoding. For every twin pair, smoking habits were documented, and each individual was categorised as a current, former or never smoker. From cysteine to phenylalanine, the CDR3 is 18 amino acids long. No DNA sequence was recorded. The germline V gene sets CDR1 to MNHEY and CDR2 to SVGEGT. The full study reports these points: No single strong signal or clonotype linked to IBD turned up in the results, so the idea that one exists was not supported. No difference in repertoire similarity was observed between concordant and discordant twins, possibly owing to limited statistical power. The analysis was unable to tell different T cell subtypes apart. Because patients received different immunosuppressive treatments, the repertoires may have picked up extra background noise and variability between individuals. Compared with healthy twins, IBD patients shared fewer clonotypes with other individuals, and the difference was most pronounced in patients with signs of disease activity. Measured by the inverse Simpson index, TCRbeta repertoire diversity was lower in IBD patients than in their healthy co-twins.

The sequenced sample was blood. This TCR was recovered from a human donor with ulcerative colitis or Crohn's disease, or a healthy co-twin of an affected twin (not recorded which). The sequence links TRBV6-2 or TRBV6-3 to TRBJ1-3; there is no DNA to check the TCRdb D call of TRBD1. The CDR3 sequence is CASIRTSTGTGDGNTIYF.